Listed here are 8 T cell receptor beta chains from one sample, sequenced in a study of control samples from healthy donors and cancer patients. Data came from immunoSEQ multiplex PCR; TCRdb stores just in-frame clones and leaves some out. In the table there are approximately 120,000 clones, approximately 92% of which are singletons. The sequenced sample was PBMCs. Receptor source: an elderly man with head and neck cancer.

The chain combines TRBV5-4 with TRBJ2-2; D is ambiguous. V lost 0 bases and J lost 1, with 4 bases in between. The CDR3 consists of 14 residues. CDR1 and CDR2 (germline): SGHNT, YYREEE (reference sequence). The CDR3 protein is CASSLVQNTGELFF. The CDR3 nucleotides read TGTGCCAGCAGCTTGGTGCAGAACACCGGGGAGCTGTTTTTT.

This chain connects TRBV25-1 to TRBJ1-1, with D unclear. Between the trimmed V and J ends, which lost 6 bases and 6 bases, there was a span of 11 bases. The CDR3 runs to 12 residues. Germline CDR1 reads MGHDK; CDR2 reads SYGVNS. The CDR3 nucleotides read TGTGCCAGCAGCAGAGGGCCCGCTGAAGCTTTCTTT. Protein product: CASSRGPAEAFF.

This chain joins TRBV7-7 and TRBJ1-1; D is possibly TRBD1 (5 bases). The CDR3 is 15 amino acids. V shed 8 bases and J shed 1 base, with 17 bases lying between them. The germline CDR1 and CDR2 sequences are SSHAT and FNYEAQ (reference sequence). Written as DNA, the CDR3 is TGTGCCAGCGAGACACCGGGACGGACGAACACTGAAGCTTTCTTT. Its protein is CASETPGRTNTEAFF.

In its sample, this clone was seen once. The chain links TRBV30 to TRBJ1-3; D is ambiguous. Trimming took off 3 bases at V and 0 bases at J, with 6 bases between the two ends. Germline V CDR1 and CDR2: GTSNPN, SVGIG (reference sequence). The CDR3 has 13 amino acids. The CDR3 reads CAWSGGSGNTIYF. In DNA form, the CDR3 reads TGTGCCTGGAGCGGTGGCTCTGGAAACACCATATATTTT.

This clone was detected many times. The chain links TRBV3-1 (or the pseudogene TRBV3-2) to TRBJ1-2; D is possibly TRBD1 (5 bases). The CDR3 consists of 13 residues. Germline CDR1 is LGHDT and CDR2 is YNNKEL (reference sequence). V was trimmed by 5 bases and J by 8 bases, leaving 15 bases between them. CDR3 sequence: CASSGTGYLGYTF. CDR3 nucleotide sequence: TGTGCCAGCAGCGGGACTGGGTACTTGGGCTACACCTTC.

The rearrangement joins TRBV7-2 to TRBJ2-2; D ambiguous. Germline V gene data show CDR1 as SGHTA and CDR2 as FQGNSA. The CDR3 runs to 12 residues. Trimming stripped 4 bases from V and 7 bases from J, with 7 bases between. CDR3 loop: CASSYRVGELFF. DNA for the CDR3: TGTGCCAGCAGCTACCGTGTCGGGGAGCTGTTTTTT.

The V gene is TRBV5-4, the J gene TRBJ1-4; D remains ambiguous. The CDR3 has 15 residues. Germline V gives CDR1 SGHNT, CDR2 YYREEE (reference sequence). V lost 5 bases and J 0 bases, leaving 11 bases between the germline ends. The CDR3 DNA reads TGTGCCAGCAGGGAAAGCCCGTCAACTAATGAAAAACTGTTTTTT. Its protein is CASRESPSTNEKLFF.

The rearrangement links TRBV5-1 to TRBJ1-5; unclear D gene. Deletions cut 0 bases from V and 0 bases from J, with 4 bases between. Germline CDR1 is SGHRS and CDR2 is YFSETQ. The CDR3 has 14 amino acids. The CDR3 reads CASSLDNSNQPQHF. CDR3 DNA sequence: TGCGCCAGCAGCTTGGACAATAGCAATCAGCCCCAGCATTTT.